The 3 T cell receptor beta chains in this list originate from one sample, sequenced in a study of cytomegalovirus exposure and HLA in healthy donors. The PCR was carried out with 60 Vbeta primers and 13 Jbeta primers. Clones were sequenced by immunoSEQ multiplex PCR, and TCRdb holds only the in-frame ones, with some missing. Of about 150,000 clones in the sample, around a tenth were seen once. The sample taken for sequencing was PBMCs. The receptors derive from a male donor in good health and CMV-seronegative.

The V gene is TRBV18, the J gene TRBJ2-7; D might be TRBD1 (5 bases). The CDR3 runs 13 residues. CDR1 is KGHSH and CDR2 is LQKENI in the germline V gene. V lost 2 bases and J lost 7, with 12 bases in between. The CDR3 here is CASSPEGAREQYF. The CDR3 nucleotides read TGTGCCAGCTCACCAGAAGGGGCGCGGGAGCAGTACTTC.

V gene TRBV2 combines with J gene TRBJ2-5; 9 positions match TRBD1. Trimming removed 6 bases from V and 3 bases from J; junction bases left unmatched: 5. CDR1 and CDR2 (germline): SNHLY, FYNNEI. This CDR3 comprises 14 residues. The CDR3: CASREQGAKETQYF. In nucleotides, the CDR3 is TGTGCCAGCAGGGAACAGGGGGCGAAAGAGACCCAGTACTTC.

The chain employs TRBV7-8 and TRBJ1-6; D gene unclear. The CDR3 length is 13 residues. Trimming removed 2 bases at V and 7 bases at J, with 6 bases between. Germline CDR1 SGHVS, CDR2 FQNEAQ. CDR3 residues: CASSLPGNSPLHF. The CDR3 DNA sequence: TGTGCCAGCAGCTTACCAGGCAATTCACCCCTCCACTTT.